This T cell receptor beta chain was sequenced for a study of CD8+ T cells in alopecia areata. Study-wide context: Each of the treated patients was given oral tofacitinib, 5 to 10 mg twice daily, for moderate-to-severe alopecia areata.

As for treatment: oral pan-JAK inhibitor, 5-10 mg twice daily. This CDR3 comprises 15 residues. The germline CDR1 and CDR2 sequences are SQVTM and ANQGSEA. Remarks on this clone: Its specificity is not known. A read error may account for a junction end that differs from germline. The same CDR3 also results from other DNA sequences found in this sample.

The study's findings and limits: Clonality in lesional scalp, especially alopecia totalis/universalis, exceeded that of normal scalp. Normal skin contains resident alphabeta T cells, and these are also sequenced in scalp samples. Many expanded lesional clones persisted in scalp and blood during tofacitinib.

Isolated RNA was reverse transcribed into cDNA used as the sequencing template. Assay used: immunoSEQ multiplex PCR; TCRdb lists only in-frame clones, some missing. Of some 190,000 clones listed, 51% are singletons. Sample: CD8+ T cells sorted from blood, taken at approximately week 52, from a patient treated with tofacitinib. The gene calls are TRBV29-1 and TRBJ2-3; 9 nucleotides line up with TRBD2. The source of this sequence is a human donor with alopecia areata. Here the CDR3 reads CSVVPQRGVTDTQYF. Written as DNA, the CDR3 is TGCAGCGTTGTCCCCCAGCGGGGGGTCACAGATACGCAATATTTT.